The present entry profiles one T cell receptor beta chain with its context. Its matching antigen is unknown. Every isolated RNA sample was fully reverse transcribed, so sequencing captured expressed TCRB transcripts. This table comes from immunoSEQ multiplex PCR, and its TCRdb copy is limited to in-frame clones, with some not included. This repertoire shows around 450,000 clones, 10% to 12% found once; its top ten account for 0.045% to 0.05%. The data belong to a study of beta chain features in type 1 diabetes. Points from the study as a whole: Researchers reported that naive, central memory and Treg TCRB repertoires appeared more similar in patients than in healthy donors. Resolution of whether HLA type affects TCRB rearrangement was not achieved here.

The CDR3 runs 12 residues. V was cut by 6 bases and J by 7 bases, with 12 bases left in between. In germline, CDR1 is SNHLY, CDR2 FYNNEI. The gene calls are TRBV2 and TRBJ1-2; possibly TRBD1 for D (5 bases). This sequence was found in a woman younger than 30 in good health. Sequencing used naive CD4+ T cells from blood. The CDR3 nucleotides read TGTGCCAGCAGGACGGACAAGGCTGGCTACACCTTC. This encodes CASRTDKAGYTF.